This T cell receptor beta chain is from a study of OX40 agonist ivuxolimab in advanced cancers. The wider study: All patients had ivuxolimab intravenously every 2 weeks at 0.01 to 10 mg/kg. Patients were roughly 81% male with ages roughly 20 to 90, mean about 54. The study's findings and limits: Fewer expanded clones were found on average in CD4+ than in CD8+ T cells. Several nonresponders also turned out to have low normalized T-cell clonal expansion.

This clone was detected a few times. What it binds is not known. Sequencing used immunoSEQ multiplex PCR; TCRdb keeps in-frame clones, though not all of them. The sample carries some 66,000 clones, 75% to 80% recorded once. The CDR3 length is 11 residues. V gave up 0 bases and J gave up 11 bases, with 8 bases separating them. Germline CDR1 reads SQVTM; CDR2 reads ANQGSEA. The chain has TRBV29-1 and TRBJ1-5; D unresolved. The clonotype originates from an adult with an advanced solid tumor such as melanoma, head and neck, liver or kidney cancer. Sequenced here: CD4+ or CD8+ T cells sorted from blood, sampled in a trial of the OX40 agonist ivuxolimab. CDR3 residues: CSVEENLAQHF. CDR3 DNA: TGCAGCGTTGAAGAGAACCTAGCCCAGCATTTT.